The sample holds a few counts of the clone carrying this TCR beta chain. These data originate in a study of OX40 agonist ivuxolimab in advanced cancers. TCRdb's table, derived via immunoSEQ multiplex PCR, lists solely in-frame clones and lacks some. This table has 100,000 to 130,000 clones, approximately 90% appearing once. Germline V gene lookup returns CDR1 MDHEN and CDR2 SYDVKM. Trimming took 4 bases from V and 2 from J, leaving 17 bases between them. CDR3 length: 16 amino acids. This receptor was taken from an adult with an advanced solid tumor such as melanoma, head and neck, liver or kidney cancer. The source material was CD4+ or CD8+ T cells sorted from blood, sampled in a trial of the OX40 agonist ivuxolimab. The V call is TRBV28, the J call TRBJ1-2; the D is unclear. The DNA for the CDR3 is TGTGCCAGCAGTTCACGGGTTGGGCAGCCGAACTATGGCTACACCTTC. Amino acid sequence: CASSSRVGQPNYGYTF.